The present T cell receptor (beta chain) was sequenced within a study of blood T cell repertoires in COVID-19. On the study more broadly: Spain, Italy and the United States supplied samples that represented acute and convalescent COVID-19. T cells, B-cell-depleted T cells, or PBMCs supplied cDNA or gDNA.

In germline, CDR1 is SGHNT, CDR2 YENEEA. The J segment lost 3 bases and the V segment lost 4 bases, leaving 5 bases of the junction unmatched. This CDR3 is built from 15 residues. Per the study methods: Reference gene primer amplification gave nucleated cell count estimates. Profiled with immunoSEQ multiplex PCR; TCRdb holds only in-frame clones, not every one. The D gene and trimming were derived from the DNA, and the V and J assignments and clone size from that table. The repertoire holds hundreds of thousands of clones, with roughly 85% as singletons. This chain links TRBV11-3 with TRBJ1-2; 10 nucleotides match TRBD1. Sequenced material: peripheral blood. The clonotype comes from a man aged 45-60 years with COVID-19, enrolled during active disease. This CDR3 reads CASSSDRGRDYGYTF. The CDR3 DNA follows: TGTGCCAGCAGCTCCGACAGGGGGCGGGACTATGGCTACACCTTC. The full variable domain, completed using reference TRBV11-3 and TRBJ1-2, is EAGVVQSPRYKIIEKKQPVAFWCNPISGHNTLYWYLQNLGQGPELLIRYENEEAVDDSQLPKDRFSAERLKGVDSTLKIQPAELGDSAVYLCASSSDRGRDYGYTFGSGTRLTVV.